These 22 T cell receptor beta chains were all obtained from the same sample, sequenced in a study of technical replicates of blood from a handful of donors. Sequenced by immunoSEQ multiplex PCR; TCRdb stores in-frame clones only, minus some. The profile shows tens of thousands of clones, roughly nine tenths of them singletons. The sample taken for sequencing was T cells isolated from PBMCs. The receptors come from a human donor in good health. Some clones in this sample may be carry-over from other donors' samples.

This chain connects TRBV28 to TRBJ1-2; perhaps TRBD1 as D (5 bases). The CDR3 consists of 16 residues. Germline V gives CDR1 MDHEN, CDR2 SYDVKM. The V and J ends lost 5 bases and 2 bases respectively, with 18 bases between them. CDR3 amino acids: CASSGAGVHPNYGYTF. DNA of the CDR3: TGTGCCAGCAGTGGGGCGGGGGTTCACCCAAACTATGGCTACACCTTC.

The chain is built from TRBV15 and TRBJ2-1, with 12 bases aligning to TRBD2. The length of the CDR3 is 16 residues. Looked up from germline, CDR1 is LNHNV and CDR2 is YYDKDF (reference sequence). J lost 4 bases, V lost 4 bases, and 5 bases had no gene match. As DNA, the CDR3 is TGTGCCACCAGCACGAAGGGACTAGCGGGTTACAATGAGCAGTTCTTC. Translating it yields CATSTKGLAGYNEQFF.

The V and J genes are TRBV5-1 and TRBJ2-2; 8 positions agree with TRBD1. J gave up 3 bases and V 4 bases, and 8 bases lay outside the gene matches. CDR3 length: 16 amino acids. Germline V gene lookup returns CDR1 SGHRS and CDR2 YFSETQ. CDR3 in amino acids: CASSTTRGLDTGELFF. The CDR3 DNA reads TGCGCCAGCAGCACGACCAGGGGGCTCGACACCGGGGAGCTGTTTTTT.

The sample holds one count of this clone. This chain links TRBV19 with TRBJ1-5, with D unclear. Germline V CDR1 and CDR2: LNHDA, SQIVND (reference sequence). The V gene lost 10 bases and the J gene lost 5 bases, with 18 bases spanning the gap. The CDR3 runs 14 residues. The CDR3 spells CATGSSISYQPQHF. DNA for the CDR3: TGTGCCACGGGATCGAGTATAAGTTATCAGCCCCAGCATTTT.

On this clone: The same CDR3 also results from other DNA sequences found in this sample. The chain couples TRBV27 to TRBJ2-1; D uncertain. The CDR3 runs to 13 residues. The V end was cut by 4 bases, the J end by 0 bases, with 4 bases between. The V gene's germline CDR1 is MNHEY and CDR2 SMNVEV (reference sequence). The CDR3, as DNA: TGTGCCAGCAGTTCCAGCTCCTACAATGAGCAGTTCTTC. Its translation: CASSSSSYNEQFF.

Sample share makes this clone medium-sized. The rearrangement uses TRBV5-1 and TRBJ2-1; a weak D match, TRBD2 (5 bases). The CDR3 is 15 residues long. Between the trimmed V and J ends, which lost 0 bases and 8 bases, there was a span of 15 bases. CDR1 SGHRS and CDR2 YFSETQ come from the germline V gene. The CDR3 spells CASSLALPRVDEQFF. Written as DNA, the CDR3 is TGCGCCAGCAGCTTGGCACTCCCGAGGGTCGATGAGCAGTTCTTC.

V usage is TRBV30 and J usage is TRBJ1-2; D not certain. The V end lost 3 bases, the J end lost 3 bases, and 17 bases lay between the germline ends. The CDR3 sequence is 15 residues long. The germline V gene encodes CDR1 GTSNPN and CDR2 SVGIG (reference sequence). The CDR3 reads CAWSLPVGVDYGYTF. CDR3 sequence (DNA): TGTGCCTGGAGCCTCCCCGTGGGAGTTGACTATGGCTACACCTTC. The full variable domain, completed using reference TRBV30 and TRBJ1-2, is SQTIHQWPATLVQPVGSPLSLECTVEGTSNPNLYWYRQAAGRGLQLLFYSVGIGQISSEVPQNLSASRPQDRQFILSSKKLLLSDSGFYLCAWSLPVGVDYGYTFGSGTRLTVV.

The rearrangement links TRBV6-1 to TRBJ2-7; 10 bases map to TRBD2. The V gene end was trimmed by 7 bases and the J gene end by 2 bases; junction bases not matched to a gene: 5. This CDR3 comprises 14 residues. Germline CDR1 reads MNHNS; CDR2 reads SASEGT. CDR3 DNA: TGTGCCAGCATTAAACTAGCGGGAACCTACGAGCAGTACTTC. It encodes CASIKLAGTYEQYF.

This clone is a singleton in its sample. This sequence joins TRBV21-1 and TRBJ2-7; TRBD1, the table's D call, lacks a check against the DNA. TRBV21-1 is designated a pseudogene. The CDR3 runs to 15 residues. CDR3 in amino acids: CASSKVVEGQWEQYF. The CDR3 DNA is TGTGCCAGCAGCAAAGTAGTCGAGGGACAGTGGGAGCAGTACTTC.

This chain uses TRBV6-1 with TRBJ1-2; D remains ambiguous. V was trimmed by 7 bases and J by 7 bases, leaving 13 bases between them. In germline, CDR1 is MNHNS, CDR2 SASEGT. The CDR3 has 12 amino acids. CDR3 protein: CASTVKEGGYTF. The CDR3 nucleotides are TGTGCCAGCACCGTGAAGGAGGGTGGCTACACCTTC.

The chain uses TRBV5-1 and TRBJ1-2; 7 bases agree with TRBD1. Looked up from germline, CDR1 is SGHRS and CDR2 is YFSETQ. The CDR3 runs to 17 residues. The V and J ends lost 1 base and 6 bases, in that order; junction bases with no gene match: 15. CDR3 nucleotide sequence: TGCGCCAGCAGCTTGTTTAACCCGGGAACAGGGGATGATGGCTACACCTTC. Translated: CASSLFNPGTGDDGYTF.

The rearrangement links TRBV10-3 to TRBJ1-2, with 7 positions matching TRBD1. The CDR3 is 12 amino acids. J lost 5 bases, V lost 6 bases, and 3 bases had no gene match. Germline V gene sequence: CDR1 ENHRY, CDR2 SYGVKD. Here the CDR3 DNA reads TGTGCCATCAGGGGGACAGAATATGGCTACACCTTC. As protein: CAIRGTEYGYTF.

V and J are TRBV19 and TRBJ2-7, with 10 bases identical to TRBD1. In germline, CDR1 is LNHDA, CDR2 SQIVND (reference sequence). The CDR3 loop spans 15 amino acids. V lost 3 bases, J lost 1 base, and 3 bases stayed unmatched. The CDR3, as DNA: TGTGCCAGTAGTATGGGACAGGGGTTATCCTACGAGCAGTACTTC. It yields the protein CASSMGQGLSYEQYF.

The V gene is TRBV7-9, the J gene TRBJ1-2; no reliable D call. V gave up 1 base and J gave up 6 bases, with 12 bases separating them. Germline loops: CDR1 SEHNR, CDR2 FQNEAQ (reference sequence). The CDR3 covers 14 residues. CDR3 sequence (DNA): TGTGCCAGCAGCTTAGAGGGAGGGAAGCATGGCTACACCTTC. Translation: CASSLEGGKHGYTF.

The chain joins TRBV27 to TRBJ1-2; D is uncertain. The CDR3 is 14 amino acids. Germline V gives CDR1 MNHEY, CDR2 SMNVEV (reference sequence). Trimming removed 0 bases at V and 7 bases at J, with 12 bases between. CDR3: CASSLSNGDTGYTF. In nucleotides, the CDR3 is TGTGCCAGCAGTTTATCGAACGGGGATACTGGCTACACCTTC.

The chain employs TRBV6-5 and TRBJ1-1; D gene ambiguous. Looked up from germline, CDR1 is MNHEY and CDR2 is SVGAGI. The CDR3 contains 14 residues. The V gene lost 6 bases and the J gene lost 11 bases, with 22 bases spanning the gap. DNA for the CDR3: TGTGCCAGCAGCCCCGAGGGAAAAATCGACCCGGCTTTCTTT. Translating it yields CASSPEGKIDPAFF.

The chain carries TRBV21-1 and TRBJ1-6; the tabulated D call, TRBD1, remains unverified against the DNA. TRBV21-1 is described as a pseudogene. This CDR3 is 21 amino acids long. CDR3 sequence (DNA): TGTGCCAGCAGCAAAAAAGCTTATAGGGGACAGAGTAAAGTGGTGCGGGTACCCCTCCACTTT. Residues: CASSKKAYRGQSKVVRVPLHF.

The CDR3 bases are TGCAGCGCCGACTCAGGGGGCGCTTACAATGAGCAGTTCTTC. Translating gives CSADSGGAYNEQFF. The chain couples TRBV29-1 to TRBJ2-1; 8 bases agree with TRBD1. CDR3 length equals 14 residues. With 7 bases clipped from V and 4 bases from J, the junction kept 9 bases outside the gene matches. The germline V gene encodes CDR1 SQVTM and CDR2 ANQGSEA.

The chain is built from TRBV28 and TRBJ1-1; possibly TRBD1 for D (6 bases). Trimming shortened V by 6 bases and J by 1 base, and 12 bases separated the two germline ends. Germline V gives CDR1 MDHEN, CDR2 SYDVKM. The CDR3 contains 14 residues. For the CDR3, the DNA is TGTGCCAGCAGCCCGACGGACAGGAACACTGAAGCTTTCTTT. The encoded protein is CASSPTDRNTEAFF.

J is TRBJ1-3 and V is TRBV7-6; TRBD1 might be the D (5 bases). Between the trimmed V and J ends, which lost 3 bases and 0 bases, there was a span of 12 bases. Germline V gene sequence: CDR1 SGHVS, CDR2 FNYEAQ. This CDR3 contains 16 residues. The CDR3 spells CASSLRQGSSGNTIYF. As DNA, the CDR3 is TGTGCCAGCAGCTTGAGGCAGGGCTCCTCTGGAAACACCATATATTTT.

CDR3 sequence: CASNSGLRNTEAFF. The CDR3 nucleotides read TGTGCCAGCAATTCCGGGTTGAGGAACACTGAAGCTTTCTTT. The chain combines TRBV11-1 with TRBJ1-1; D remains unclear. V shed 7 bases and J shed 1 base, with 13 bases lying between them. Germline CDR1 reads SGHAT; CDR2 reads FQDESV (reference sequence). This CDR3 region has 14 residues.

V and J are TRBV28 and TRBJ2-2; 7 positions agree with TRBD1. The CDR3 loop spans 14 amino acids. Germline V gives CDR1 MDHEN, CDR2 SYDVKM. Unmatched junction bases numbered 8, after V lost 8 bases and J lost 5 bases. CDR3 sequence: CASQGDRTTGELFF. The CDR3 DNA is TGTGCCAGCCAAGGGGACAGAACGACCGGGGAGCTGTTTTTT.